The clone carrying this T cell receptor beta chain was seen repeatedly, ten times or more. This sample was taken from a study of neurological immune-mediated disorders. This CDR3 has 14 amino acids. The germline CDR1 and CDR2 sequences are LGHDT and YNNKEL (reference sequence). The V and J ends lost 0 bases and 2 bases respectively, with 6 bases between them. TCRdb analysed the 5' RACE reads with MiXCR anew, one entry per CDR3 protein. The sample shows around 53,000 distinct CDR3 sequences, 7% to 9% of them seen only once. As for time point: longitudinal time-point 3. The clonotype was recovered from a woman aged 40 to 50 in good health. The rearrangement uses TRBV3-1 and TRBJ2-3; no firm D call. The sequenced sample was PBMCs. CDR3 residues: CASSQEGSTDTQYF. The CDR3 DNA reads TGTGCCAGCAGCCAAGAAGGCTCCACAGATACGCAGTATTTT.